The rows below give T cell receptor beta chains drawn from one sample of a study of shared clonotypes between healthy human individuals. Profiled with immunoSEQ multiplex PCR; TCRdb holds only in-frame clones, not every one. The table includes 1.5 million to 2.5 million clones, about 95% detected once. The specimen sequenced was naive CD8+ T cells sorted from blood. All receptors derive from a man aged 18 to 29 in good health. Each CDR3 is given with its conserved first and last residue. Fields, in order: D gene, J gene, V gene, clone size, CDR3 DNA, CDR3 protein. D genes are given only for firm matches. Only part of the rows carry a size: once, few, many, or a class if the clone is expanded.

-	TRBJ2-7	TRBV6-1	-	TGTGCCAGCGTCTTTCCGGGACAACCATCCTACGAGCAGTACTTC	CASVFPGQPSYEQYF
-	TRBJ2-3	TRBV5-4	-	TGTGCCAGCAGCTTGGGAGACACAGATACGCAGTATTTT	CASSLGDTDTQYF
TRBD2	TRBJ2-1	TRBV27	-	TGTGCCAGCAGCCTGCTTTCTAGCGGGGTTTACAATGAGCAGTTCTTC	CASSLLSSGVYNEQFF
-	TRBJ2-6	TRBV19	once	TGTGCCAGTAGTATCGTAAGCTCTGGGGCCAACGTCCTGACTTTC	CASSIVSSGANVLTF
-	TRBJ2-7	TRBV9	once	TGTGCCAGCAGCCCCACGGGGGGCCCCTACGAGCAGTACTTC	CASSPTGGPYEQYF
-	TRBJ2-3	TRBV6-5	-	TGTGCCAGCAGTTATCTGGCAGCACAGGGCCCAGATACGCAGTATTTT	CASSYLAAQGPDTQYF
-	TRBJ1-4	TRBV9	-	TGTGCCAGCAGCGTAGTGAGTTGGGAAAAACTGTTTTTT	CASSVVSWEKLFF
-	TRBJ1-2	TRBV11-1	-	TGTGCCAGCAGCTTAGGCCCGGACAGCGTCATCTATGGCTACACCTTC	CASSLGPDSVIYGYTF
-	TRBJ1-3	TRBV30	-	TGTGCCTGGAGTGTCGGCTCTGGAAACACCATATATTTT	CAWSVGSGNTIYF
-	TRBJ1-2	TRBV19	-	TGTGCCAGTTCCGGGGATGGCTACACCTTC	CASSGDGYTF
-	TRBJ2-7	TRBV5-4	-	TGTGCCAGCAGTTACGCGACCCCTACCTACGAGCAGTACTTC	CASSYATPTYEQYF
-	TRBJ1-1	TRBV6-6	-	TGTGCCAGCAGTTACGAGGGGACCGTCACTGAAGCTTTCTTT	CASSYEGTVTEAFF
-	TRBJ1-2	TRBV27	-	TGTGCCAGCAGTTTAAGGGGCGGCCGCTATGGCTACACCTTC	CASSLRGGRYGYTF
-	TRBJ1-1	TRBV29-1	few	TGCAGCGTCGAAGGGCTGAACACTGAAGCTTTCTTT	CSVEGLNTEAFF
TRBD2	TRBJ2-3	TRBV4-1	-	TGCGCCAGCAGCCCGAGCGGGGGGGGCGCAGATACGCAGTATTTT	CASSPSGGGADTQYF
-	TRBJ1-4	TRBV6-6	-	TGTGCCAGCAGTTACTCACGGGGGGAGGAAAAACTGTTTTTT	CASSYSRGEEKLFF
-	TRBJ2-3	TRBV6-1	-	TGTGCCAGCAGTTATCTAACTTTGTCAGATACGCAGTATTTT	CASSYLTLSDTQYF
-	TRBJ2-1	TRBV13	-	TGTGCCAGCAGCTTAGTTGGGGGCAATGAGCAGTTCTTC	CASSLVGGNEQFF
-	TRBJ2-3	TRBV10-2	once	TGCGCCAGCAAGAAGGCTAGCATGACAGATACGCAGTATTTT	CASKKASMTDTQYF
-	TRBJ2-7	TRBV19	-	TGTGCCAGTAGTATAGTGCCAGGGACTTCCTACGAGCAGTACTTC	CASSIVPGTSYEQYF
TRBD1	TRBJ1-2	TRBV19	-	TGTGCCAGTAGTACGAGGGACAGCCTCAACCGCTATGGCTACACCTTC	CASSTRDSLNRYGYTF
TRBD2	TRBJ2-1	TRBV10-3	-	TGTGCCATCAGTGGTCTAGCGGGGGAAGGTTTCAATGAGCAGTTCTTC	CAISGLAGEGFNEQFF
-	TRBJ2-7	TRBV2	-	TGTGCCAGCAGTGAAGGGTGGACCTACGAGCAGTACTTC	CASSEGWTYEQYF
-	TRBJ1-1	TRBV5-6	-	TGTGCCAGCAGCCCTTCGGGGGGGGCAGGTGAAGCTTTCTTT	CASSPSGGAGEAFF
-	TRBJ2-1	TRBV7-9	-	TGTGCCAGCAGCTTATCTGAGCGCTATTACAATGAGCAGTTCTTC	CASSLSERYYNEQFF
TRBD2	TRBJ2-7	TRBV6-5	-	TGTGCCAGCAGTTCTGACCGGGACTACTACGAGCAGTACTTC	CASSSDRDYYEQYF
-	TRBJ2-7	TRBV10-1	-	TGCGCCAGCAGTGACGGGAGCCCCGACGAGCAGTACTTC	CASSDGSPDEQYF
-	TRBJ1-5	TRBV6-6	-	TGTGCCAGCAGTTACGACCGCAATCAGCCCCAGCATTTT	CASSYDRNQPQHF
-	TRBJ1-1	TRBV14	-	TGTGCCAGCAGCCTGGGACCGATAGAAGCTTTCTTT	CASSLGPIEAFF
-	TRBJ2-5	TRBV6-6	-	TGTGCCAGCAACCTAACCCCCGGACTAGGGGGAGAGACCCAGTACTTC	CASNLTPGLGGETQYF
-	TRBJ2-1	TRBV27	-	TGTGCCAGCAGTTTATCCTCGTACGGGACCTTTTACAATGAGCAGTTCTTC	CASSLSSYGTFYNEQFF